The 6 T cell receptor beta chains presented below share a single source sample, sequenced in a study of graft-versus-host responses after intestinal transplantation. Some clones are missing from TCRdb's copy, which holds only in-frame ones; the method was immunoSEQ multiplex PCR. The data contain about 39,000 clones, about 95% of them singletons. Antigen specificity for these receptors is unknown. The sample was unstimulated CD8+ T cells sorted from spleen or lymph node cells, taken before transplant. The receptors stem from a human donor who was the organ donor for an intestinal transplant.

Remarks on this clone: One end of the junction fails to match germline, which may point to a read error. The chain has TRBV7-7 and TRBJ2-5; 7 positions agree with TRBD1. The CDR3 contains 16 residues. Germline lookup yields CDR1 SSHAT and CDR2 FNYEAQ (reference sequence). CDR3 coding DNA: TGTGCTAGCAGCTTAGATATCTGGACAGGACAAGAGACCCAGTACTTC. Its protein is CASSLDIWTGQETQYF. The full variable domain, its missing parts supplied by reference TRBV7-7 and TRBJ2-5, is GAGVSQSPRYKVTKRGQDVTLRCDPISSHATLYWYQQALGQGPEFLTYFNYEAQPDKSGLPSDRFSAERPEGSISTLTIQRTEQRDSAMYRCASSLDIWTGQETQYFGPGTRLLVL.

This chain links TRBV21-1 with TRBJ1-2; the DNA was not compared with TRBD1, the D call given in the table. TRBV21-1 is classified as a pseudogene. The CDR3 extends over 16 amino acids. The DNA of the CDR3 is TGTGCCAGCAATTTATTCGGGGACAGGCATTTCTATGGCTACACCTTC. Protein: CASNLFGDRHFYGYTF.

The J gene is TRBJ2-1, the V gene TRBV7-8; the match to TRBD2 covers 11 bases. Germline V CDR1 and CDR2: SGHVS, FQNEAQ. This CDR3 comprises 19 residues. V dropped 4 bases and J dropped 0; count of bases not matched to a gene: 11. CDR3 DNA sequence: TGTGCCAGCAGCTATCCGACTAGCGGGGCTACAAGCTCCTACAATGAGCAGTTCTTC. Protein: CASSYPTSGATSSYNEQFF.

This chain connects TRBV4-1 to TRBJ1-2, with TRBD1 identical over 7 bases. Per the germline V gene, CDR1 is MGHRA and CDR2 is YSYEKL. This CDR3 has 15 amino acids. With V trimmed by 3 bases and J by 4 bases, 8 bases remained unmatched. The CDR3 DNA follows: TGCGCCAGCAGCCAGGAAACAGGGGATCCCTATGGCTACACCTTC. Amino acids: CASSQETGDPYGYTF.

The V call is TRBV4-1, the J call TRBJ2-1; no firm D call. The CDR3 loop spans 17 amino acids. Trimming removed 3 bases from V and 5 bases from J, with 20 bases in between. Germline CDR1 reads MGHRA; CDR2 reads YSYEKL. Here the CDR3 reads CASSHGNPPFPNNEQFF. The CDR3 bases are TGCGCCAGCAGCCACGGTAATCCCCCGTTCCCAAACAATGAGCAGTTCTTC.

The V gene is TRBV27, the J gene TRBJ1-2, with a weak D call TRBD1 (6 bases). Germline CDR1 is MNHEY and CDR2 is SMNVEV (reference sequence). The CDR3 contains 14 residues. Trimming pared 4 bases from V and 2 bases from J, leaving 11 bases between. The CDR3 region is CASSSPGTNYGYTF. The CDR3 bases are TGTGCCAGCAGTTCTCCCGGGACAAACTATGGCTACACCTTC.